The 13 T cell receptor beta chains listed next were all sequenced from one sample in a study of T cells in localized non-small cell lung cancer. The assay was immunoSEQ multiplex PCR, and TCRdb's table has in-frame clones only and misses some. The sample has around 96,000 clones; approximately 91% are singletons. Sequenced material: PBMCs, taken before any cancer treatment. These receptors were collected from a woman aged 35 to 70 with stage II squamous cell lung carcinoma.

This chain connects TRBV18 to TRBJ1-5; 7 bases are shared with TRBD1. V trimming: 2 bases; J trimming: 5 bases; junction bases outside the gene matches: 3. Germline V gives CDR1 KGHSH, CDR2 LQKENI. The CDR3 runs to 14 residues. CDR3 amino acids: CASSPGTAHQPQHF. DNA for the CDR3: TGTGCCAGCTCACCAGGGACAGCTCATCAGCCCCAGCATTTT. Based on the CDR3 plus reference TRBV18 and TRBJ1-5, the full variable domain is NAGVMQNPRHLVRRRGQEARLRCSPMKGHSHVYWYRQLPEEGLKFMVYLQKENIIDESGMPKERFSAEFPKEGPSILRIQQVVRGDSAAYFCASSPGTAHQPQHFGDGTRLSIL.

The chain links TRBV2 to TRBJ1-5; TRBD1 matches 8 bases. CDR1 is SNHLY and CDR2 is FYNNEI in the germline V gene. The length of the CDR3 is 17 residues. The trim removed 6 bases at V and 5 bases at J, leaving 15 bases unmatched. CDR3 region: CASRPDRGQVRDQPQHF. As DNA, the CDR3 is TGTGCCAGCAGACCTGACAGGGGCCAGGTAAGAGATCAGCCCCAGCATTTT.

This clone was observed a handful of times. The CDR3 region has the DNA TGTGCCACCATGGGGGTAGCCAAAAACATTCAGTACTTC. Protein product: CATMGVAKNIQYF. The J gene is TRBJ2-4, the V gene TRBV19; D possibly matches TRBD1 or TRBD2 (5 bases each). Trimming pared 10 bases from V and 0 bases from J, leaving 10 bases between. Germline lookup yields CDR1 LNHDA and CDR2 SQIVND (reference sequence). There are 13 residues in the CDR3. Combining the CDR3 with reference TRBV19 and TRBJ2-4 gives the whole variable domain DGGITQSPKYLFRKEGQNVTLSCEQNLNHDAMYWYRQDPGQGLRLIYYSQIVNDFQKGDIAEGYSVSREKKESFPLTVTSAQKNPTAFYLCATMGVAKNIQYFGAGTRLSVL.

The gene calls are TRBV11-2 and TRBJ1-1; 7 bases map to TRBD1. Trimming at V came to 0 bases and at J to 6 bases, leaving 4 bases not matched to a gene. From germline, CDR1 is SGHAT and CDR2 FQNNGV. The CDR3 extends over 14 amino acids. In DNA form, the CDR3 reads TGTGCCAGCAGCTTAGAAGGGGGGACAGCTGAAGCTTTCTTT. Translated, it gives CASSLEGGTAEAFF. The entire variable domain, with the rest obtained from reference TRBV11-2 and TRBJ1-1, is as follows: EAGVAQSPRYKIIEKRQSVAFWCNPISGHATLYWYQQILGQGPKLLIQFQNNGVVDDSQLPKDRFSAERLKGVDSTLKIQPAKLEDSAVYLCASSLEGGTAEAFFGQGTRLTVV.

Here the CDR3 DNA reads TGTGCCAGCAGCTCGCTATATCTAAACATGAACACTGAAGCTTTCTTT. This sequence encodes CASSSLYLNMNTEAFF. The chain couples TRBV7-8 to TRBJ1-1; unclear D gene. The CDR3 totals 16 residues. V gave up 4 bases and J gave up 0 bases, with 15 bases separating them. Germline assignment: CDR1 SGHVS and CDR2 FQNEAQ.

In nucleotides, the CDR3 is TGTGCCAGCAGCCAAGGACGGGGGCAGTATTTT. Protein product: CASSQGRGQYF. The J gene is TRBJ2-3, the V gene TRBV14, with D perhaps matching TRBD2 (5 bases). V was cut by 1 base and J by 11 bases, with 7 bases left in between. Germline-derived CDR1 and CDR2 are SGHDN and FVKESK. The length of the CDR3 is 11 residues.

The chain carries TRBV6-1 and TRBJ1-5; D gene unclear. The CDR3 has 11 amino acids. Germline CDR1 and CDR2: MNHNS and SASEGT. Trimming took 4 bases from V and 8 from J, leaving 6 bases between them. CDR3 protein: CASSVGEPQHF. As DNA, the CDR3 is TGTGCCAGCAGTGTAGGAGAGCCCCAGCATTTT.

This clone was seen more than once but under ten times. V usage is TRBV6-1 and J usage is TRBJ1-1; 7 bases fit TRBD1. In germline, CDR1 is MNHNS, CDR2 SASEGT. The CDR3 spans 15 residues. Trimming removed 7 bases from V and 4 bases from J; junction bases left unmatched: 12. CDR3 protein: CASKGFHRGGTEAFF. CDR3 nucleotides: TGTGCCAGCAAGGGTTTTCACAGGGGTGGCACTGAAGCTTTCTTT.

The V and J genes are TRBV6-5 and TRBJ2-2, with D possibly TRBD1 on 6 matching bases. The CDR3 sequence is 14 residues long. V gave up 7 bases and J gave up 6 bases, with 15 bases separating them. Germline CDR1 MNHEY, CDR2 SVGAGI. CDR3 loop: CASTITQGSGELFF. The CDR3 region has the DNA TGTGCCAGCACCATAACCCAGGGGTCCGGGGAGCTGTTTTTT.

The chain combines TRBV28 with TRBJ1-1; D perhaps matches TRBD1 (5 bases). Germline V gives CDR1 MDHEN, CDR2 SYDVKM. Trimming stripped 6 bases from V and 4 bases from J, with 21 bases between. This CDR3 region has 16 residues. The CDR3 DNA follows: TGTGCCAGCAGACCAAGTGGGGCTCCGGTTAGCACTGAAGCTTTCTTT. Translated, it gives CASRPSGAPVSTEAFF.

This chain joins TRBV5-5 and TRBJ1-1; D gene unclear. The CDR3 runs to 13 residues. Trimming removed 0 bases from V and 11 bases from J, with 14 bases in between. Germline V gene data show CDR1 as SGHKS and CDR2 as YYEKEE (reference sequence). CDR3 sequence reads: CASSLDQVVRAFF. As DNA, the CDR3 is TGTGCCAGCAGCTTGGATCAGGTGGTTCGGGCTTTCTTT.

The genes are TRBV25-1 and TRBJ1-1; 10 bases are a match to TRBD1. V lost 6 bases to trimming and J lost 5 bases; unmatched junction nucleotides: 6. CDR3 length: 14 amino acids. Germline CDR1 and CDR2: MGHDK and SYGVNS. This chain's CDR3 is CASSRQGAFTEAFF. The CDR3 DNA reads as TGTGCCAGCAGCAGACAGGGGGCGTTTACTGAAGCTTTCTTT.

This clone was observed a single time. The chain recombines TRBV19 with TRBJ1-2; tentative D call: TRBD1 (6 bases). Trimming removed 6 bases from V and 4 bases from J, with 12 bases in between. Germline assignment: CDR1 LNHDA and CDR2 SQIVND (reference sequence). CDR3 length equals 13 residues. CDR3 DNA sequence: TGTGCCAGTAGCCAGCTGGACAGCTATGGCTACACCTTC. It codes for CASSQLDSYGYTF. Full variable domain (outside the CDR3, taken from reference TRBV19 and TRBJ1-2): DGGITQSPKYLFRKEGQNVTLSCEQNLNHDAMYWYRQDPGQGLRLIYYSQIVNDFQKGDIAEGYSVSREKKESFPLTVTSAQKNPTAFYLCASSQLDSYGYTFGSGTRLTVV.